The source of this T cell receptor (beta chain) is a study of neurological immune-mediated disorders. Template-switch 5'RACE cDNA synthesis added a 10-nucleotide unique molecular identifier. TCRdb re-called the 5' RACE reads through MiXCR, storing one row per CDR3 protein. Of about 46,000 distinct CDR3 sequences in the sample, 10% were seen once. Findings of the study overall: TCR-beta repertoires seemed private in all groups, with no expanded CDR3 amino acid sequences shared. Healthy controls had more TCR clonal expansion than multiple sclerosis, which showed the least, whereas HTLV-1-associated myelopathy showed the most.

V was trimmed by 0 bases and J by 8 bases, leaving 14 bases between them. From germline, CDR1 is KGHSH and CDR2 LQKENI. The CDR3 runs to 15 residues. By share, this clonotype ranks as medium-sized (0.01 to 0.1%). Its antigen remains unknown. The chain joins TRBV18 to TRBJ2-1, with D tentatively TRBD2 (6 bases). The clonotype originates from a man aged 70 or older with HTLV-1-associated myelopathy (HAM/TSP). Sequencing input: PBMCs. In DNA form, the CDR3 reads TGTGCCAGCTCACCACCGAGGGCTAGCGTGGATGAGCAGTTCTTC. Translated, it gives CASSPPRASVDEQFF.